This TCR beta chain was obtained from a study of T cell responses to AZD1222 COVID-19 vaccine. Germline values: CDR1 ENHRY, CDR2 SYGVKD. V dropped 0 bases and J dropped 6; count of bases not matched to a gene: 3. CDR3 length: 14 amino acids. The data were produced by immunoSEQ multiplex PCR, yet TCRdb's version contains in-frame clones alone and is incomplete. The data show roughly 96,000 clones, 85% to 90% seen once. The rearrangement uses TRBV10-3 and TRBJ1-2; 8 nucleotides agree with TRBD1. This receptor was taken from an adult in good health. Sequencing was performed on peripheral blood, taken on day 0 of AZD1222 vaccination. The CDR3 DNA follows: TGTGCCATCAGTGAGTCGACAGGGGCGGATGGCTACACCTTC. It encodes CAISESTGADGYTF.